The 12 T cell receptor beta chains below come from one sample, sequenced in a study of T-cell memory formation after mild COVID-19. TCRdb analysed the 5' RACE reads with MiXCR anew, one entry per CDR3 protein. The data hold just over 150,000 distinct CDR3 sequences, with around a third observed a single time. Sequencing was performed on PBMCs or a T cell subset sorted from them (not recorded which). The receptor set was obtained from an adult woman who had mild COVID-19 (a few samples of this study predate the infection). Cell type and time point are not known.

This clonotype occurred a few times. This chain connects TRBV9 to TRBJ1-2; D is ambiguous. The CDR3 has 11 amino acids. Trimming took off 0 bases at V and 10 bases at J, with 7 bases between the two ends. The V gene's germline CDR1 is SGDLS and CDR2 YYNGEE. CDR3 DNA sequence: TGTGCCAGCAGCGTAGACAGCTCCTACACCTTC. Translated, it gives CASSVDSSYTF.

The gene calls are TRBV2 and TRBJ2-2; D possibly corresponds to TRBD1 (5 bases). CDR1 and CDR2 from the germline V gene are SNHLY and FYNNEI. The CDR3 is 14 amino acids. Trimming stripped 10 bases from V and 4 bases from J, with 16 bases between. The CDR3 DNA reads TGTGCCACTCAGGGAAAAGTTGTCACCGGGGAGCTGTTTTTT. Its protein product is CATQGKVVTGELFF.

This clonotype was seen more than once but under ten times. The V and J genes are TRBV7-8 and TRBJ1-2; D is uncertain. V was cut by 1 base and J by 4 bases, with 7 bases left in between. CDR1 SGHVS and CDR2 FQNEAQ come from the germline V gene. CDR3 length: 13 residues. CDR3 residues: CASSLGYTYGYTF. The CDR3 bases are TGTGCCAGCAGCTTAGGTTACACCTATGGCTACACCTTC. Looking up the rest from reference TRBV7-8 and TRBJ1-2 gives the full variable domain: GAGVSQSPRYKVAKRGQDVALRCDPISGHVSLFWYQQALGQGPEFLTYFQNEAQLDKSGLPSDRFFAERPEGSVSTLKIQRTQQEDSAVYLCASSLGYTYGYTFGSGTRLTVV.

The chain couples TRBV5-4 to TRBJ2-7, with 8 bases lining up with TRBD2. This CDR3 region has 17 residues. V trimming: 5 bases; J trimming: 6 bases; junction bases outside the gene matches: 19. Germline V gene lookup returns CDR1 SGHNT and CDR2 YYREEE (reference sequence). CDR3 sequence (DNA): TGTGCCAGCAGACCCCCCCAATTGGACGGGAGGGCCGCCGAGCAGTACTTC. It yields the protein CASRPPQLDGRAAEQYF. Supplemented by reference TRBV5-4 and TRBJ2-7, the full variable domain reads ETGVTQSPTHLIKTRGQQVTLRCSSQSGHNTVSWYQQALGQGPQFIFQYYREEENGRGNFPPRFSGLQFPNYSSELNVNALELDDSALYLCASRPPQLDGRAAEQYFGPGTRLTVT.

CDR3 DNA: TGCAGTGCTAGAGATCTCCAGGGGGCTGACACTGAAGCTTTCTTT. Translation: CSARDLQGADTEAFF. This chain joins TRBV20-1 and TRBJ1-1; 8 nucleotides line up with TRBD1. CDR1 DFQATT and CDR2 SNEGSKA come from the germline V gene (reference sequence). The CDR3 is 15 residues long. Germline trimming cut 0 bases from V and 3 bases from J; bases unmatched to any gene: 6.

V and J are TRBV18 and TRBJ2-1, with D perhaps matching TRBD2 (7 bases). The germline gives CDR1 KGHSH, CDR2 LQKENI. The CDR3 spans 14 residues. Trimming pared 6 bases from V and 6 bases from J, leaving 15 bases between. In DNA, the CDR3 is TGTGCCAGCTCCCAACTGGGGGGGGCCAATGAGCAGTTCTTC. It encodes CASSQLGGANEQFF.

The rearrangement uses TRBV20-1 and TRBJ2-1; possibly TRBD2 for D (5 bases). Germline CDR1 reads DFQATT; CDR2 reads SNEGSKA (reference sequence). The CDR3 sequence is 15 residues long. Trimming pared 1 base from V and 9 bases from J, leaving 19 bases between. Here the CDR3 DNA reads TGCAGTGCTAGAGTTCCTCGGTTCCGCCGGGGTGAGCAGTTCTTC. Translation: CSARVPRFRRGEQFF.

The J gene is TRBJ2-1, the V gene TRBV15, with D perhaps TRBD1 (7 bases). The germline V and J ends were trimmed by 8 bases and 5 bases, with 13 bases remaining between them. The CDR3 covers 13 residues. From germline, CDR1 is LNHNV and CDR2 YYDKDF (reference sequence). CDR3 bases: TGTGCCACCGCCAGGGGGGTAAACAATGAGCAGTTCTTC. This encodes CATARGVNNEQFF.

The chain is built from TRBV5-1 and TRBJ2-3; tentative D call: TRBD2 (7 bases). From germline, CDR1 is SGHRS and CDR2 YFSETQ. This CDR3 is 14 amino acids long. V gave up 4 bases and J gave up 4 bases, with 13 bases separating them. CDR3 residues: CASSLGEGADTQYF. CDR3 DNA sequence: TGCGCCAGCAGCCTCGGGGAGGGGGCAGATACGCAGTATTTT.

The V and J genes are TRBV7-2 and TRBJ2-1; 9 positions match TRBD2. V was clipped by 5 bases and J by 5 bases; unmatched bases: 4. Germline V gives CDR1 SGHTA, CDR2 FQGNSA. The CDR3 runs 14 residues. CDR3 sequence (DNA): TGTGCCAGCAGCCAGCGGGGGGCGGACAATGAGCAGTTCTTC. This gives the protein CASSQRGADNEQFF.

There are a few counts of this clonotype. This chain links TRBV2 with TRBJ2-1; 8 nucleotides agree with TRBD2. The CDR3 has 14 residues. The J segment lost 4 bases and the V segment lost 7 bases, leaving 6 bases of the junction unmatched. The germline gives CDR1 SNHLY, CDR2 FYNNEI. CDR3 nucleotide sequence: TGTGCCAGCAAGGCAGTAGCGGGGTACAATGAGCAGTTCTTC. This encodes CASKAVAGYNEQFF.

The gene calls are TRBV4-2 and TRBJ2-3; D call uncertain. The CDR3 totals 14 residues. Germline loops: CDR1 LGHNA, CDR2 YNFKEQ. V dropped 0 bases and J dropped 2 bases, with 6 bases sitting between them. CDR3 protein: CASSQDIATDTQYF. CDR3 nucleotides: TGTGCCAGCAGCCAAGATATAGCCACAGATACGCAGTATTTT.